This entry lists 30 T cell receptor beta chains sequenced from one sample in a study of blood T cell repertoires in COVID-19. TCRdb's table, derived via immunoSEQ multiplex PCR, lists solely in-frame clones and lacks some. The profile shows 170,000 or so clones, around 80% of them singletons. Sequencing was carried out using peripheral blood. The receptor set was obtained from a man aged 65 to 79 with active or convalescent COVID-19.

J is TRBJ2-7 and V is TRBV2; 12 bases map to TRBD1. The CDR3 has 13 residues. J gave up 6 bases and V 6 bases, and 3 bases lay outside the gene matches. Looked up from germline, CDR1 is SNHLY and CDR2 is FYNNEI. The CDR3 nucleotides read TGTGCCAGCAGGGGGACAGGGGGCGCCGAGCAGTACTTC. Translation gives CASRGTGGAEQYF.

The CDR3 DNA sequence: TGCGCCAGCAGCTTGGTGGCAAAAGGAGGCACAGATACGCAGTATTTT. Amino acid sequence: CASSLVAKGGTDTQYF. The chain joins TRBV5-1 to TRBJ2-3; no definite D call. The CDR3 is 16 residues long. Trimming pared 0 bases from V and 1 base from J, leaving 12 bases between. Per germline, CDR1 SGHRS and CDR2 YFSETQ. Full variable domain (rest looked up from reference TRBV5-1 and TRBJ2-3): KAGVTQTPRYLIKTRGQQVTLSCSPISGHRSVSWYQQTPGQGLQFLFEYFSETQRNKGNFPGRFSGRQFSNSRSEMNVSTLELGDSALYLCASSLVAKGGTDTQYFGPGTRLTVL.

The sample holds many counts of this clone. The CDR3 coding sequence is TGCGCCAGCAGCCTTGAGACCGGACTAGCGGGAGGGGCGGCGCTCTACGAGCAGTACTTC. It is translated as CASSLETGLAGGAALYEQYF. V usage is TRBV4-1 and J usage is TRBJ2-7, with 15 bases lining up with TRBD2. CDR1 is MGHRA and CDR2 is YSYEKL in the germline V gene. After removal of 4 bases from V and 3 bases from J, the junction contained 16 bases not matched to a gene. The CDR3 has 20 residues.

The CDR3 loop reads CASSEGDTQYF. For the CDR3, the DNA is TGTGCCAGCAGTGAGGGCGATACGCAGTATTTT. This chain connects TRBV6-1 to TRBJ2-3; D remains unclear. The germline V gene has CDR1 MNHNS and CDR2 SASEGT. CDR3 length equals 11 residues. V was clipped by 3 bases and J by 6 bases, with 4 bases between them.

The chain carries TRBV19 and TRBJ2-3; possible D gene TRBD1, 5 bases. The germline V gene encodes CDR1 LNHDA and CDR2 SQIVND (reference sequence). The ends were cut back, 3 bases at V and 0 bases at J, with 7 bases in the middle. This CDR3 spans 14 amino acids. The chain's CDR3 is CASSMTASTDTQYF. CDR3 DNA sequence: TGTGCCAGTAGTATGACAGCTAGCACAGATACGCAGTATTTT.

In this sample, this clone turned up many times. J is TRBJ2-7 and V is TRBV7-9, with TRBD1 as a possible D gene (5 bases). Trimming removed 6 bases at V and 5 bases at J, with 17 bases between. The CDR3 contains 14 residues. Germline CDR1 reads SEHNR; CDR2 reads FQNEAQ (reference sequence). The CDR3 bases are TGTGCCAGCAGTTCGCCATATAGCAGGGACGAGCAGTACTTC. The encoded protein is CASSSPYSRDEQYF.

V and J are TRBV6-5 and TRBJ2-2, with D possibly matching TRBD1 (5 bases). Looked up from germline, CDR1 is MNHEY and CDR2 is SVGAGI. The CDR3 consists of 16 residues. Trimming cost V 0 bases and J 6 bases, with 14 bases left between them. For the CDR3, the DNA is TGTGCCAGCAGTTACTCGATCCAGGGTTGGCCCGGGGAGCTGTTTTTT. Residues: CASSYSIQGWPGELFF.

This clone was detected only a few times. V is TRBV11-2 and J is TRBJ2-7; TRBD1 is a possible D gene (5 bases). The CDR3 loop spans 15 amino acids. Germline lookup yields CDR1 SGHAT and CDR2 FQNNGV. V lost 3 bases and J lost 8, with 20 bases in between. Here the CDR3 DNA reads TGTGCCAGCAGCTTTATAGTTGGGGCCCGAATACAGCAGTACTTC. It encodes CASSFIVGARIQQYF.

This clone has only one observation. This chain joins TRBV3-1 (or the pseudogene TRBV3-2) and TRBJ1-1, with D possibly TRBD1 on 5 matching bases. V lost 4 bases and J 4 bases, leaving 10 bases between the germline ends. Germline V gene sequence: CDR1 LGHDT, CDR2 YNNKEL (reference sequence). This CDR3 is 13 amino acids long. CDR3 protein: CASSLDKRTEAFF. In nucleotides, the CDR3 is TGTGCCAGCAGCCTGGACAAACGCACTGAAGCTTTCTTT.

J is TRBJ2-3 and V is TRBV21-1; the table's D call of TRBD1 was not tested on the DNA. TRBV21-1 counts as a pseudogene. This CDR3 has 13 residues. The CDR3 loop is CASFRGFADTQYF. CDR3 nucleotide sequence: TGTGCCAGCTTCAGGGGTTTTGCAGATACGCAGTATTTT.

The rearrangement joins TRBV6-1 to TRBJ2-7; TRBD2 is a possible D gene (5 bases). Trimming pared 3 bases from V and 7 bases from J, leaving 13 bases between. Germline V gene lookup returns CDR1 MNHNS and CDR2 SASEGT. The CDR3 runs to 13 residues. The CDR3 reads CASSEAGPGEQYF. In nucleotides, the CDR3 is TGTGCCAGCAGTGAGGCAGGACCGGGGGAGCAGTACTTC.

The chain has TRBV4-3 and TRBJ2-5; 9 nucleotides match TRBD1. The CDR3 has 14 amino acids. The ends lost 2 bases at V and 5 bases at J; junction bases unmatched: 3. Germline assignment: CDR1 LGHNA and CDR2 YSLEER. CDR3 amino acids: CASSQNRGQETQYF. The CDR3 region has the DNA TGCGCCAGCAGCCAAAACAGGGGGCAGGAGACCCAGTACTTC.

The chain couples TRBV2 to TRBJ2-1, with D possibly TRBD1 on 5 matching bases. Germline loops: CDR1 SNHLY, CDR2 FYNNEI. There are 13 residues in the CDR3. The V and J ends lost 2 bases and 7 bases respectively, with 9 bases between them. CDR3 sequence (DNA): TGTGCCAGCAGTGAACCCGCAGGGAATGAGCAGTTCTTC. Translation gives CASSEPAGNEQFF. The whole variable domain, filled in from reference TRBV2 and TRBJ2-1, reads EPEVTQTPSHQVTQMGQEVILRCVPISNHLYFYWYRQILGQKVEFLVSFYNNEISEKSEIFDDQFSVERPDGSNFTLKIRSTKLEDSAMYFCASSEPAGNEQFFGPGTRLTVL.

This clone was recorded a few times. The V call is TRBV27, the J call TRBJ2-3; TRBD2 might be the D (6 bases). This CDR3 is 15 amino acids long. Trimming took 6 bases from V and 3 from J, leaving 16 bases between them. CDR1 MNHEY and CDR2 SMNVEV come from the germline V gene (reference sequence). CDR3 sequence (DNA): TGTGCCAGCAGCCCATCAGGACGGGAGACAGATACGCAGTATTTT. Protein product: CASSPSGRETDTQYF.

This chain links TRBV4-2 with TRBJ1-5; 11 positions match TRBD1. The CDR3 spans 19 residues. V lost 0 bases and J lost 7; bases outside the gene matches: 14. Germline loops: CDR1 LGHNA, CDR2 YNFKEQ. This CDR3 is CASSQDHNRGTGGSQPQHF. In DNA form, the CDR3 reads TGTGCCAGCAGCCAAGATCACAACCGCGGGACAGGGGGATCACAGCCCCAGCATTTT.

J is TRBJ1-2 and V is TRBV7-2; TRBD1 is a possible D gene (6 bases). The CDR3 length is 17 residues. From germline, CDR1 is SGHTA and CDR2 FQGNSA. Trimming cost V 5 bases and J 2 bases, with 21 bases left between them. The CDR3 DNA reads as TGTGCCAGCAGCCCCGGGTACCGGACAGAGGGAAACTATGGCTACACCTTC. It codes for CASSPGYRTEGNYGYTF.

The chain recombines TRBV3-1 (or the pseudogene TRBV3-2) with TRBJ2-3; 9 bases match TRBD2. The CDR3 consists of 16 residues. CDR1 LGHDT and CDR2 YNNKEL come from the germline V gene (reference sequence). Unmatched junction bases numbered 6, after V lost 4 bases and J lost 1 base. CDR3 DNA: TGTGCCAGCAGCCCCGATTCTAGCGGGGGCACAGATACGCAGTATTTT. Protein product: CASSPDSSGGTDTQYF.

V is TRBV12-2 and J is TRBJ2-1; the table assigns TRBD1, which was not confirmed against the DNA. TRBV12-2 is noted as a pseudogene. The CDR3 is 15 residues long. For the CDR3, the DNA is TGTGCAAGTCGCCCCCGCTTAGGGGGCTGGAATGAGCAGTTCTTC. Protein: CASRPRLGGWNEQFF.

This clone was detected once. The gene calls are TRBV12-5 and TRBJ2-5, with D unclear. Germline V CDR1 and CDR2: LGHNT, FRNRAP. The CDR3 is 15 amino acids. The ends were cut back, 1 base at V and 0 bases at J, with 9 bases in the middle. The CDR3 loop is CASGLGPRDQETQYF. DNA for the CDR3: TGTGCTAGTGGTTTGGGTCCCCGGGACCAAGAGACCCAGTACTTC.

The chain combines TRBV6-5 with TRBJ2-1, with D possibly TRBD1 on 6 matching bases. V was trimmed by 8 bases and J by 6 bases, leaving 8 bases between them. There are 11 residues in the CDR3. Germline V CDR1 and CDR2: MNHEY, SVGAGI. The CDR3 region has the DNA TGTGCCAGCCGACAGGCCAATGAGCAGTTCTTC. As protein: CASRQANEQFF.

This rearrangement joins TRBV4-1 to TRBJ2-3, with 9 bases that match TRBD2. With 0 bases clipped from V and 5 bases from J, the junction kept 6 bases outside the gene matches. The CDR3 is 16 amino acids. The germline gives CDR1 MGHRA, CDR2 YSYEKL. The CDR3 nucleotides are TGCGCCAGCAGCCAAGAGCCTAGCGGGGAACTAGATACGCAGTATTTT. Translation: CASSQEPSGELDTQYF.

The V gene is TRBV4-1, the J gene TRBJ1-4; perhaps TRBD1 as D (5 bases). This CDR3 region has 15 residues. Germline CDR1 is MGHRA and CDR2 is YSYEKL. Trimming left V 0 bases short and J 8 bases short, with 13 bases between. In DNA form, the CDR3 reads TGCGCCAGCAGCCAAGAGGGGCAGGGATTCGAAAAACTGTTTTTT. Translation gives CASSQEGQGFEKLFF.

This chain joins TRBV2 and TRBJ1-1; TRBD1 matches at 7 bases. Per germline, CDR1 SNHLY and CDR2 FYNNEI. Trimming cost V 5 bases and J 5 bases; bases outside gene matches: 11. The CDR3 has 15 amino acids. As DNA, the CDR3 is TGTGCCAGCAGTAAAACAGGGGCCAAGGTGACTGAAGCTTTCTTT. This sequence encodes CASSKTGAKVTEAFF.

This chain uses TRBV14 with TRBJ2-3; 7 bases map to TRBD1. The CDR3 covers 15 residues. The germline V gene has CDR1 SGHDN and CDR2 FVKESK. The V gene end was trimmed by 3 bases and the J gene end by 1 base; junction bases not matched to a gene: 4. The CDR3 nucleotides read TGTGCCAGCAGCCAGGCCGGGACAGGCACAGATACGCAGTATTTT. This sequence encodes CASSQAGTGTDTQYF.

The rearrangement links TRBV4-2 to TRBJ2-1, with 7 bases that match TRBD2. Germline V gene sequence: CDR1 LGHNA, CDR2 YNFKEQ. The CDR3 length is 18 residues. V shed 0 bases, J shed 8 bases, and the junction held 16 bases outside the gene matches. The CDR3 here is CASSQEPTSRGVIYEQFF. CDR3 DNA sequence: TGTGCCAGCAGCCAAGAACCGACTAGCCGCGGGGTTATTTATGAGCAGTTCTTC.

The chain joins TRBV15 to TRBJ2-7, with TRBD2 matching over 9 bases. The germline gives CDR1 LNHNV, CDR2 YYDKDF (reference sequence). The CDR3 length is 19 residues. V trimming: 3 bases; J trimming: 4 bases; junction bases outside the gene matches: 19. The CDR3, as DNA: TGTGCCACCAGCAGGACGACTAGCGGAGGGAAGGGCGAGCGTTACGAGCAGTACTTC. It translates to CATSRTTSGGKGERYEQYF.

The chain recombines TRBV11-3 with TRBJ2-2, with 8 nucleotides matching TRBD2. In germline, CDR1 is SGHNT, CDR2 YENEEA. Germline trimming cut 4 bases from V and 6 bases from J; bases unmatched to any gene: 7. The CDR3 is 15 amino acids. The CDR3 is CASSSHGGGPGELFF. The CDR3 coding sequence is TGTGCCAGCAGCTCCCATGGCGGGGGGCCCGGGGAGCTGTTTTTT.

This chain links TRBV28 with TRBJ2-4; 8 nucleotides align to TRBD2. V lost 6 bases and J lost 3; bases outside the gene matches: 4. In germline, CDR1 is MDHEN, CDR2 SYDVKM. The CDR3 loop spans 14 amino acids. CDR3 protein: CASSRGGNKNIQYF. The DNA of the CDR3 is TGTGCCAGCAGCCGGGGGGGAAACAAAAACATTCAGTACTTC.

The chain couples TRBV6-5 to TRBJ2-5; 9 bases agree with TRBD1. The CDR3 covers 16 residues. Trimming at V came to 2 bases and at J to 5 bases, leaving 9 bases not matched to a gene. Germline V gives CDR1 MNHEY, CDR2 SVGAGI. Here the CDR3 reads CASSYVRTGDRETQYF. The CDR3 nucleotides are TGTGCCAGCAGTTACGTCCGGACAGGGGATAGGGAGACCCAGTACTTC.

The chain joins TRBV19 to TRBJ1-2; the match to TRBD1 covers 8 bases. Trimming removed 5 bases from V and 4 bases from J; junction bases left unmatched: 3. CDR1 and CDR2 (germline): LNHDA, SQIVND (reference sequence). The CDR3 has 13 residues. CDR3 amino acids: CASSLTGAYGYTF. The CDR3 nucleotides are TGTGCCAGTAGTTTGACAGGGGCCTATGGCTACACCTTC.